One and the same sample provided the 20 T cell receptor beta chains below, sequenced in a study of T cell responses to AZD1222 COVID-19 vaccine. Clones were read by immunoSEQ multiplex PCR, and TCRdb kept only the in-frame ones, dropping some. The table has around 65,000 clones, approximately 83% seen once. Sequenced here: peripheral blood, sampled on day 0 of AZD1222 vaccination. The receptors shown here come from an adult in good health.

The chain couples TRBV3-1 (or the pseudogene TRBV3-2) to TRBJ2-1; D is ambiguous. Deletions cut 4 bases from V and 4 bases from J, with 8 bases between. Germline assignment: CDR1 LGHDT and CDR2 YNNKEL (reference sequence). This CDR3 contains 13 residues. CDR3 sequence (DNA): TGTGCCAGCAGCCGTACACCTTACAATGAGCAGTTCTTC. As protein: CASSRTPYNEQFF.

The CDR3 region is CASSGLVGVLETQYF. In DNA, the CDR3 is TGTGCCAGCAGCGGACTAGTTGGGGTGTTGGAGACCCAGTACTTC. This chain links TRBV6-1 with TRBJ2-5; 7 bases align to TRBD2. Trimming took 6 bases from V and 5 from J; bases not matched to a gene: 12. Germline V lookup: CDR1 MNHNS, CDR2 SASEGT. The CDR3 is made up of 15 amino acids.

This sequence joins TRBV21-1 and TRBJ1-1; TRBD1 reflects the table's D call only, with no check against the DNA. TRBV21-1 is given as a pseudogene. The CDR3 length is 12 residues. As DNA, the CDR3 is TGTGCCAGCAGCAAGGGACAGGCTATGGCTTTCTTT. It specifies CASSKGQAMAFF.

This clone has just a few counts. V usage is TRBV5-1 and J usage is TRBJ2-7, with D possibly matching TRBD1 (5 bases). The CDR3 consists of 15 residues. V gave up 3 bases and J gave up 2 bases, with 15 bases separating them. Germline V gene sequence: CDR1 SGHRS, CDR2 YFSETQ. The CDR3 region has the DNA TGCGCCAGCAGCTCCCTCCAGGGATATCCCTACGAGCAGTACTTC. It specifies CASSSLQGYPYEQYF.

This clone was detected once. The J gene is TRBJ2-1, the V gene TRBV5-1; D may be TRBD1 (6 bases). This CDR3 is built from 15 residues. Germline V lookup: CDR1 SGHRS, CDR2 YFSETQ. Between the trimmed V and J ends, which lost 0 bases and 4 bases, there was a span of 11 bases. The CDR3 loop reads CASSLAGVGYNEQFF. CDR3 DNA sequence: TGCGCCAGCAGCTTGGCAGGGGTTGGATACAATGAGCAGTTCTTC.

The sample holds one count of this clone. The chain couples TRBV3-1 (or the pseudogene TRBV3-2) to TRBJ2-3; the D is unclear. Deletions cut 1 base from V and 3 bases from J, with 14 bases between. In germline, CDR1 is LGHDT, CDR2 YNNKEL (reference sequence). This CDR3 contains 16 residues. For the CDR3, the DNA is TGTGCCAGCAGCCAAGCAGACGGGCGTGGGACAGATACGCAGTATTTT. Amino acids: CASSQADGRGTDTQYF.

The chain carries TRBV10-3 and TRBJ2-3; 15 bases agree with TRBD2. The CDR3 has 16 residues. The trim removed 4 bases at V and 9 bases at J, leaving 8 bases unmatched. Germline V gives CDR1 ENHRY, CDR2 SYGVKD. This CDR3 is CAISGPGLAGGWTQYF. Written as DNA, the CDR3 is TGTGCCATCAGTGGGCCGGGACTAGCGGGGGGCTGGACGCAGTATTTT.

This clone has just a few counts. This chain connects TRBV11-3 to TRBJ2-2; 9 bases match TRBD2. The germline V gene has CDR1 SGHNT and CDR2 YENEEA. This CDR3 spans 16 amino acids. Unmatched junction bases numbered 6, after V lost 6 bases and J lost 1 base. In DNA, the CDR3 is TGTGCCAGCAGACCTAGCGGGGTTAAGAACACCGGGGAGCTGTTTTTT. This sequence encodes CASRPSGVKNTGELFF.

The chain employs TRBV7-8 and TRBJ1-4, with D maybe TRBD1 (6 bases). Germline V lookup: CDR1 SGHVS, CDR2 FQNEAQ. V shed 4 bases and J shed 4 bases, with 10 bases lying between them. CDR3 length: 14 amino acids. The CDR3 nucleotides are TGTGCCAGCAGCTCGGACAGATATAATGAAAAACTGTTTTTT. Translated, it gives CASSSDRYNEKLFF. Full variable domain (outside the CDR3, taken from reference TRBV7-8 and TRBJ1-4): GAGVSQSPRYKVAKRGQDVALRCDPISGHVSLFWYQQALGQGPEFLTYFQNEAQLDKSGLPSDRFFAERPEGSVSTLKIQRTQQEDSAVYLCASSSDRYNEKLFFGSGTQLSVL.

In this sample, this clone turned up once. V is TRBV14 and J is TRBJ1-2; D remains ambiguous. The CDR3 totals 13 residues. Trimming removed 0 bases at V and 8 bases at J, with 10 bases between. CDR1 is SGHDN and CDR2 is FVKESK in the germline V gene. In DNA, the CDR3 is TGTGCCAGCAGCCAAGACGGGATTGCGGGCTACACCTTC. It encodes CASSQDGIAGYTF.

The rearrangement links TRBV19 to TRBJ2-3, with no clear D. Germline values: CDR1 LNHDA, CDR2 SQIVND (reference sequence). V was shortened by 0 bases and J by 7 bases, with 11 bases between the two germline ends. The CDR3 is made up of 14 amino acids. CDR3 nucleotides: TGTGCCAGTAGTATAGATCTGAGACTGAATACGCAGTATTTT. It encodes CASSIDLRLNTQYF.

The V gene is TRBV19, the J gene TRBJ1-2; no clear D. The CDR3 has 13 amino acids. Germline V gives CDR1 LNHDA, CDR2 SQIVND (reference sequence). With 5 bases removed from V and 4 bases from J, the gap between germline ends came to 11 bases. CDR3 coding DNA: TGTGCCAGTAGTGGCCCGGGGTCCTATGGCTACACCTTC. Its protein is CASSGPGSYGYTF.

This chain connects TRBV7-6 to TRBJ2-5; D is possibly TRBD2 (6 bases). V gave up 4 bases and J gave up 1 base, with 13 bases separating them. Germline-derived CDR1 and CDR2 are SGHVS and FNYEAQ. The CDR3 runs 15 residues. CDR3 protein: CASSSNSGVQETQYF. CDR3 nucleotide sequence: TGTGCCAGCAGCTCCAATTCGGGGGTCCAAGAGACCCAGTACTTC. Complete variable domain (other parts from reference TRBV7-6 and TRBJ2-5): GAGVSQSPRYKVTKRGQDVALRCDPISGHVSLYWYRQALGQGPEFLTYFNYEAQQDKSGLPNDRFSAERPEGSISTLTIQRTEQRDSAMYRCASSSNSGVQETQYFGPGTRLLVL.

The chain recombines TRBV7-6 with TRBJ1-1, with D possibly matching TRBD1 (6 bases). From germline, CDR1 is SGHVS and CDR2 FNYEAQ. V dropped 5 bases and J dropped 0 bases, with 16 bases sitting between them. The CDR3 spans 16 residues. CDR3 region: CASSVTSGTMNTEAFF. The CDR3 coding sequence is TGTGCCAGCAGCGTTACTTCCGGGACAATGAACACTGAAGCTTTCTTT. Complete variable domain (other parts from reference TRBV7-6 and TRBJ1-1): GAGVSQSPRYKVTKRGQDVALRCDPISGHVSLYWYRQALGQGPEFLTYFNYEAQQDKSGLPNDRFSAERPEGSISTLTIQRTEQRDSAMYRCASSVTSGTMNTEAFFGQGTRLTVV.

The genes are TRBV4-1 and TRBJ1-1; D is unresolved. In germline, CDR1 is MGHRA, CDR2 YSYEKL. V was trimmed by 4 bases and J by 5 bases, leaving 11 bases between them. This CDR3 comprises 13 residues. The chain's CDR3 is CASSRVGATEAFF. As DNA, the CDR3 is TGCGCCAGCAGCCGCGTGGGTGCGACTGAAGCTTTCTTT.

The chain joins TRBV30 to TRBJ2-6, with 8 bases identical to TRBD2. The junction had 4 bases not matched to a gene; V was cut back by 7 bases and J by 2 bases. Germline-derived CDR1 and CDR2 are GTSNPN and SVGIG (reference sequence). The CDR3 spans 14 residues. CDR3 DNA sequence: TGTGCCTACCCGGGGGGGGCTGGGGCCAACGTCCTGACTTTC. Amino acids: CAYPGGAGANVLTF.

In its sample, this clone was seen once. This chain uses TRBV4-1 with TRBJ1-4, with 7 bases matching TRBD1. Looked up from germline, CDR1 is MGHRA and CDR2 is YSYEKL. The V gene end was trimmed by 1 base and the J gene end by 7 bases; junction bases not matched to a gene: 9. This CDR3 is 16 amino acids long. The CDR3 is CASSQVSPGGTEKLFF. In DNA, the CDR3 is TGCGCCAGCAGCCAAGTGTCCCCAGGGGGGACTGAAAAACTGTTTTTT.

The chain is built from TRBV13 and TRBJ2-7; possible D gene TRBD2, 6 bases. The V gene's germline CDR1 is PRHDT and CDR2 FYEKMQ (reference sequence). V was pared by 5 bases and J by 0 bases, with 14 bases between. This CDR3 contains 15 residues. The CDR3 spells CASSGPGLGSYEQYF. CDR3 in DNA: TGTGCCAGCAGCGGGCCGGGACTTGGCTCCTACGAGCAGTACTTC.

The chain carries TRBV28 and TRBJ1-5; 9 positions agree with TRBD1. The length of the CDR3 is 15 residues. Unmatched junction bases numbered 4, after V lost 6 bases and J lost 1 base. Germline CDR1 reads MDHEN; CDR2 reads SYDVKM. The CDR3 nucleotides are TGTGCCAGCAGGATACAGGGGGCGAGCAATCAGCCCCAGCATTTT. Its protein is CASRIQGASNQPQHF.

This chain links TRBV19 with TRBJ1-2, with 9 nucleotides matching TRBD1. V was clipped by 6 bases and J by 4 bases; unmatched bases: 9. The germline V gene has CDR1 LNHDA and CDR2 SQIVND (reference sequence). The CDR3 runs 15 residues. The CDR3 sequence is CASSTGGQGVYGYTF. CDR3 sequence (DNA): TGTGCCAGTAGCACCGGGGGACAGGGAGTCTATGGCTACACCTTC.